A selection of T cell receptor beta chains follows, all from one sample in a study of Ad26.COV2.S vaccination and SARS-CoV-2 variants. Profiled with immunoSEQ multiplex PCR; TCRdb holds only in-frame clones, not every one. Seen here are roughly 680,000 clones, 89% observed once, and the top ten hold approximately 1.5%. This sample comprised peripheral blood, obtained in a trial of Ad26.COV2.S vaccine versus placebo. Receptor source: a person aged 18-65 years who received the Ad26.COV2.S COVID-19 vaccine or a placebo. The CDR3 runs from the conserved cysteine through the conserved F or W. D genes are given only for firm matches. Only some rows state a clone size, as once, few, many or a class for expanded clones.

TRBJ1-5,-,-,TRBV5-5,CASSLEVNQPQHF,TGTGCCAGCAGCTTGGAAGTAAATCAGCCCCAGCATTTT
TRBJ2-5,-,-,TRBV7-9,CASSLGPGAQYF,TGTGCCAGCAGCTTAGGCCCCGGGGCCCAGTACTTC
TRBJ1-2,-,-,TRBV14,CASSPQAVAGYTF,TGTGCCAGCAGCCCCCAGGCGGTGGCCGGCTACACCTTC
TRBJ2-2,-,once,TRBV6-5,CASSRTGELFF,TGTGCCAGCAGTCGCACCGGGGAGCTGTTTTTT
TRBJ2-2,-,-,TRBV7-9,CASSWSPGELFF,TGTGCCAGCAGCTGGAGCCCCGGGGAGCTGTTTTTT
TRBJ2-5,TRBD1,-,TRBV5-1,CASALRPGQPYQETQYF,TGCGCCAGCGCCCTTCGACCGGGACAGCCGTACCAAGAGACCCAGTACTTC
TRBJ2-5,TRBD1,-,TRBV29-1,CSAPTGQETQYF,TGCAGCGCCCCGACAGGGCAAGAGACCCAGTACTTC
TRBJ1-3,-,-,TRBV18,CASSLGDAGNTIYF,TGTGCCAGCTCACTCGGGGACGCTGGAAACACCATATATTTT
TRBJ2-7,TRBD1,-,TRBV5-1,CASSLEPGQGYEQYF,TGCGCCAGCAGCTTGGAACCAGGACAGGGCTACGAGCAGTACTTC
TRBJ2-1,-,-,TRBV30,CAWSVRGPEQFF,TGTGCCTGGAGTGTACGGGGGCCCGAGCAGTTCTTC
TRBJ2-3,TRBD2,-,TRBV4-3,CASSQGGGSVDTQYF,TGCGCCAGCAGCCAAGGCGGGGGAAGTGTGGATACGCAGTATTTT
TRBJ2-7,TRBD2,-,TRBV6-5,CASTDLAGTYEQYF,TGTGCCAGCACCGATCTAGCGGGAACCTACGAGCAGTACTTC
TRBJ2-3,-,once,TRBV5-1,CASSLLPGRPADTQYF,TGCGCCAGCAGCTTATTACCGGGACGGCCGGCAGATACGCAGTATTTT
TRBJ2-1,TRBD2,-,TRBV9,CASSVVSWYGRLDEQFF,TGTGCCAGCAGCGTAGTGTCCTGGTACGGGAGGTTGGATGAGCAGTTCTTC
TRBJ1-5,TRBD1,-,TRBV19,CASYQGAGQFRTQPQHF,TGTGCCAGTTACCAGGGGGCTGGACAGTTTAGAACCCAGCCCCAGCATTTT
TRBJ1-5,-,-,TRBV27,CASSPYYDPDGRYQPQHF,TGTGCCAGCAGTCCCTACTACGACCCGGACGGGCGATATCAGCCCCAGCATTTT
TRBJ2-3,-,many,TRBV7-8,CASSPRTGTASTDTQYF,TGTGCCAGCAGCCCACGGACCGGGACGGCGAGCACAGATACGCAGTATTTT
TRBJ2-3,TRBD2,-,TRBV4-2,CASSPTTLAGGPDTQYF,TGTGCCAGCAGCCCAACTACTCTAGCGGGGGGGCCAGATACGCAGTATTTT
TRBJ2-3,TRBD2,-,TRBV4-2,CASSPRTGGRPDTQYF,TGTGCCAGCAGCCCACGAACGGGGGGGCGCCCAGATACGCAGTATTTT
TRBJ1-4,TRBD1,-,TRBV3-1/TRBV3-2,CASSLQKGATRFGEKLFF,TGTGCCAGCAGCCTCCAGAAGGGGGCTACCCGATTTGGGGAAAAACTGTTTTTT
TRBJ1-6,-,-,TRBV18,CASSPSPIPPGFYNSPLHF,TGTGCCAGCTCACCGTCCCCAATTCCCCCAGGATTCTATAATTCACCCCTCCACTTT
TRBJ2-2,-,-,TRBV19,CASKTQTNTGELFF,TGTGCCAGTAAGACACAGACAAACACCGGGGAGCTGTTTTTT
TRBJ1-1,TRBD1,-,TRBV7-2,CASSTDRGTEAFF,TGTGCCAGCAGCACCGACAGGGGGACTGAAGCTTTCTTT
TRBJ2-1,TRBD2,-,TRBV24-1,CATSDPTLSGSYEQFF,TGTGCCACCAGTGATCCGACCCTTAGCGGGTCCTATGAGCAGTTCTTC
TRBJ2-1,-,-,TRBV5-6,CASSLDRTNYNEQFF,TGTGCCAGCAGCTTGGACAGAACAAACTACAATGAGCAGTTCTTC
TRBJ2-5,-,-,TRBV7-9,CASSLGGEETQYF,TGTGCCAGCAGCTTAGGAGGGGAAGAGACCCAGTACTTC
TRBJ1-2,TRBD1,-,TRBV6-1,CASSERGYRGDGYTF,TGTGCCAGCAGTGAAAGGGGGTACAGGGGGGATGGCTACACCTTC
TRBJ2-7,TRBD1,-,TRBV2,CASTGGQGAYEQYF,TGTGCCAGCACAGGGGGACAGGGGGCTTACGAGCAGTACTTC
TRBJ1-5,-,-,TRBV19,CASSIVGGNQPQHF,TGTGCCAGTAGTATAGTTGGCGGGAACCAGCCCCAGCATTTT
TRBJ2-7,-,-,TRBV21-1,CASSKGRTKTYEQYF,TGTGCCAGCAGCAAAGGCCGGACAAAGACCTACGAGCAGTACTTC
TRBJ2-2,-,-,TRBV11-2,CASSFPPNTGELFF,TGTGCCAGCAGCTTCCCACCGAACACCGGGGAGCTGTTTTTT
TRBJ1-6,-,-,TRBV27,CASSGGTVRRNSPLHF,TGTGCCAGCAGTGGGGGGACGGTCCGGCGTAATTCACCCCTCCACTTT
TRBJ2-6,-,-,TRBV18,CASSQGVSGANVLTF,TGTGCCAGCTCACAGGGTGTCTCTGGGGCCAACGTCCTGACTTTC
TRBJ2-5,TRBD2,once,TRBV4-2,CASSQDPSGGQETQYF,TGTGCCAGCAGCCAAGATCCTAGCGGGGGACAAGAGACCCAGTACTTC
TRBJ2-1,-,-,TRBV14,CASSQDQRGEQFF,TGTGCCAGCAGCCAAGATCAACGGGGTGAGCAGTTCTTC
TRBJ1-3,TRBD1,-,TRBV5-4,CASSLASTGMGNTIYF,TGTGCCAGCAGCTTGGCGTCGACAGGGATGGGAAACACCATATATTTT
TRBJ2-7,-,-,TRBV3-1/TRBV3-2,CASSQDWWGSSTGEQYF,TGTGCCAGCAGCCAAGATTGGTGGGGGTCATCCACTGGGGAGCAGTACTTC
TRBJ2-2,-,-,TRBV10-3,CAISESGGTGELFF,TGTGCCATCAGTGAGTCTGGGGGAACCGGGGAGCTGTTTTTT
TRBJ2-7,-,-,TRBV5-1,CASSAAGSEQYF,TGCGCCAGCAGCGCGGCGGGGAGCGAGCAGTACTTC
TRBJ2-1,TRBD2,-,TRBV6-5,CASWRGGPSYNEQFF,TGTGCCAGCTGGCGGGGGGGCCCTTCCTACAATGAGCAGTTCTTC
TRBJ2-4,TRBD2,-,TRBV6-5,CASSPWTSGNIQYF,TGTGCCAGCAGTCCCTGGACTAGCGGGAACATTCAGTACTTC
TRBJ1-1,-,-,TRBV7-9,CASRGETEAFF,TGTGCCAGCAGAGGGGAGACTGAAGCTTTCTTT
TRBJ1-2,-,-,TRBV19,CASSITGYYGYTF,TGTGCCAGTAGTATAACAGGGTACTATGGCTACACCTTC
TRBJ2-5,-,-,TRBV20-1,CSAERGETQYF,TGCAGTGCTGAGCGTGGCGAGACCCAGTACTTC